Presented here are 31 T cell receptor beta chains from one specimen sequenced in a study of OX40 agonist ivuxolimab in advanced cancers. TCRdb's copy holds only in-frame clones and misses some; the assay was immunoSEQ multiplex PCR. Among about 80,000 clones, approximately 85% were seen once, and the ten largest hold around 25%. The sample consisted of CD4+ or CD8+ T cells sorted from blood, taken in a trial of the OX40 agonist ivuxolimab. These receptors originate from an adult with an advanced solid tumor such as melanoma, head and neck, liver or kidney cancer.

Points on this clone: Other DNA sequences in the sample encode the same CDR3. CDR3 protein: CASRGGQGLSGANVLTF. The CDR3 nucleotides read TGTGCCAGCAGAGGAGGACAGGGCCTCTCTGGGGCCAACGTCCTGACTTTC. This chain links TRBV2 with TRBJ2-6; TRBD1 matches at 8 bases. From germline, CDR1 is SNHLY and CDR2 FYNNEI. The CDR3 runs 17 residues. V trimming: 6 bases; J trimming: 0 bases; junction bases outside the gene matches: 7.

This clone has a single count. V usage is TRBV5-1 and J usage is TRBJ1-2; 7 bases fit TRBD1. Germline CDR1 reads SGHRS; CDR2 reads YFSETQ. This CDR3 contains 15 residues. With V trimmed by 0 bases and J by 5 bases, 7 bases remained unmatched. The CDR3 DNA reads as TGCGCCAGCAGCTTGGAGTCAGGGGGAGGGTATGGCTACACCTTC. This sequence encodes CASSLESGGGYGYTF.

The genes are TRBV6-5 and TRBJ1-4; TRBD1 matches at 10 bases. This CDR3 is 15 amino acids long. Trimming removed 2 bases from V and 6 bases from J; junction bases left unmatched: 3. CDR1 and CDR2 from the germline V gene are MNHEY and SVGAGI. The CDR3 DNA reads as TGTGCCAGCAGTTACACCGGGACAGGGGATGAAAAACTGTTTTTT. Amino acids: CASSYTGTGDEKLFF.

This chain links TRBV5-1 with TRBJ1-1; D is uncertain. V was pared by 4 bases and J by 5 bases, with 12 bases between. CDR1 is SGHRS and CDR2 is YFSETQ in the germline V gene. This CDR3 is built from 13 residues. This CDR3 reads CASSASVETEAFF. Here the CDR3 DNA reads TGCGCCAGCAGCGCGTCAGTAGAGACTGAAGCTTTCTTT.

The rearrangement links TRBV5-1 to TRBJ1-1; TRBD1 aligns across 7 bases. This CDR3 spans 18 amino acids. With V trimmed by 0 bases and J by 6 bases, 17 bases remained unmatched. Per germline, CDR1 SGHRS and CDR2 YFSETQ. CDR3 protein: CASSLVGWTGPRGSEAFF. The CDR3 DNA follows: TGCGCCAGCAGCTTGGTAGGATGGACAGGCCCCCGCGGCTCTGAAGCTTTCTTT.

This sequence joins TRBV11-2 and TRBJ2-3, with TRBD2 matching over 7 bases. The CDR3 runs to 16 residues. Germline assignment: CDR1 SGHAT and CDR2 FQNNGV. V gave up 5 bases and J gave up 2 bases; unmatched junction bases: 10. CDR3 amino acids: CASSGGGVANTDTQYF. CDR3 DNA: TGTGCCAGCAGCGGGGGGGGAGTAGCCAACACAGATACGCAGTATTTT. Full variable domain (remainder filled in from reference TRBV11-2 and TRBJ2-3): EAGVAQSPRYKIIEKRQSVAFWCNPISGHATLYWYQQILGQGPKLLIQFQNNGVVDDSQLPKDRFSAERLKGVDSTLKIQPAKLEDSAVYLCASSGGGVANTDTQYFGPGTRLTVL.

The sample holds a few counts of this clone. V usage is TRBV4-1 and J usage is TRBJ2-7; D is possibly TRBD1 (6 bases). CDR1 and CDR2 from the germline V gene are MGHRA and YSYEKL. The CDR3 covers 16 residues. V dropped 0 bases and J dropped 6 bases, with 18 bases sitting between them. As DNA, the CDR3 is TGCGCCAGCAGCCAAGATCCGGTGAACAGGGTGCGCGAGCAGTACTTC. Translated: CASSQDPVNRVREQYF.

This rearrangement joins TRBV6-5 to TRBJ1-2, with D perhaps TRBD1 (5 bases). The ends were cut back, 5 bases at V and 2 bases at J, with 15 bases in the middle. The germline V gene encodes CDR1 MNHEY and CDR2 SVGAGI. The CDR3 contains 15 residues. CDR3 loop: CASSPQGLSNYGYTF. The CDR3 DNA is TGTGCCAGCAGTCCCCAGGGTTTATCCAACTATGGCTACACCTTC.

The count of this clone is one. The chain couples TRBV6-6 to TRBJ1-2; 11 bases line up with TRBD1. Germline lookup yields CDR1 MNHNY and CDR2 SVGAGI (reference sequence). V gave up 6 bases and J gave up 5 bases; unmatched junction bases: 5. The CDR3 covers 14 residues. As DNA, the CDR3 is TGTGCCAGCAGCCGTGGGACAGGGGGATATGGCTACACCTTC. It specifies CASSRGTGGYGYTF.

Written as DNA, the CDR3 is TGCGCCAGCAGCCAAGACCGAGGGGCTAGCGGGAGACGCAATGAGCAGTTCTTC. Protein product: CASSQDRGASGRRNEQFF. The chain uses TRBV4-1 and TRBJ2-1; 10 bases agree with TRBD2. Germline loops: CDR1 MGHRA, CDR2 YSYEKL. This CDR3 spans 18 amino acids. The V gene end was trimmed by 0 bases and the J gene end by 6 bases; junction bases not matched to a gene: 11.

The rearrangement joins TRBV5-6 to TRBJ2-4; D gene uncertain. The ends were cut back, 0 bases at V and 5 bases at J, with 15 bases in the middle. Germline CDR1 is SGHDT and CDR2 is YYEEEE. CDR3 length equals 16 residues. The CDR3 sequence is CASSLVISGYQNIQYF. As DNA, the CDR3 is TGTGCCAGCAGCTTGGTTATTTCAGGATACCAAAACATTCAGTACTTC.

The chain recombines TRBV19 with TRBJ1-5; maybe TRBD1 (5 bases). The CDR3 loop spans 14 amino acids. The germline V gene encodes CDR1 LNHDA and CDR2 SQIVND (reference sequence). Trimming pared 4 bases from V and 6 bases from J, leaving 13 bases between. The CDR3 DNA reads as TGTGCCAGTAGTAAGGGGATTGGGAGTCAGCCCCAGCATTTT. It is translated as CASSKGIGSQPQHF.

This clone has just one count. The V call is TRBV4-3, the J call TRBJ1-5, with D possibly being TRBD1 (5 bases). This CDR3 has 15 residues. V lost 2 bases to trimming and J lost 5 bases, with 13 bases between them. Per the germline V gene, CDR1 is LGHNA and CDR2 is YSLEER. CDR3 residues: CASSQSGQGDQPQHF. The CDR3 DNA sequence: TGCGCCAGCAGCCAATCGGGCCAGGGCGATCAGCCCCAGCATTTT.

This clone was detected only once. The genes are TRBV18 and TRBJ1-1; 8 bases agree with TRBD1. V gave up 3 bases and J gave up 4 bases; unmatched junction bases: 10. The germline V gene encodes CDR1 KGHSH and CDR2 LQKENI. CDR3 length: 16 amino acids. For the CDR3, the DNA is TGTGCCAGCTCACCGTCCCCTAGAGACAGGGGCACTGAAGCTTTCTTT. It is translated as CASSPSPRDRGTEAFF.

The rearrangement uses TRBV29-1 and TRBJ1-2, with D unresolved. The CDR3 length is 12 residues. Germline CDR1 is SQVTM and CDR2 is ANQGSEA. Trimming removed 7 bases at V and 8 bases at J, with 17 bases between. This chain's CDR3 is CSAGERAGGYTF. The CDR3, as DNA: TGCAGCGCTGGGGAAAGGGCGGGAGGCTACACCTTC.

By sample share, this clone is medium-sized (0.01 to 0.1%). The chain recombines TRBV28 with TRBJ1-5; unclear D gene. Germline V gives CDR1 MDHEN, CDR2 SYDVKM. V shed 2 bases and J shed 11 bases, with 10 bases lying between them. CDR3 size: 12 residues. The CDR3 DNA reads TGTGCCAGCAGTTTACTTCGCGGGGCCCAGCATTTT. Amino acid sequence: CASSLLRGAQHF. Drawing the rest from reference TRBV28 and TRBJ1-5, the complete variable domain is DVKVTQSSRYLVKRTGEKVFLECVQDMDHENMFWYRQDPGLGLRLIYFSYDVKMKEKGDIPEGYSVSREKKERFSLILESASTNQTSMYLCASSLLRGAQHFGDGTRLSIL.

This clone showed up just a few times. This sequence joins TRBV21-1 and TRBJ2-2. TRBV21-1 is reported as a pseudogene. The CDR3 is made up of 15 amino acids. The CDR3 protein is CASSKGTTNTGELFF. CDR3 coding DNA: TGTGCCAGCAGCAAAGGGACCACGAACACCGGGGAGCTGTTTTTT.

The chain employs TRBV19 and TRBJ1-1, with D hard to call. Germline CDR1 and CDR2: LNHDA and SQIVND (reference sequence). The CDR3 extends over 12 amino acids. Trimming took off 3 bases at V and 8 bases at J, with 10 bases between the two ends. The CDR3 DNA sequence: TGTGCCAGTAGTATTGCCAACTCCGAAGCTTTCTTT. Translated, it gives CASSIANSEAFF. Variable domain in full (rest from reference TRBV19 and TRBJ1-1): DGGITQSPKYLFRKEGQNVTLSCEQNLNHDAMYWYRQDPGQGLRLIYYSQIVNDFQKGDIAEGYSVSREKKESFPLTVTSAQKNPTAFYLCASSIANSEAFFGQGTRLTVV.

This sequence joins TRBV7-2 and TRBJ1-1; D gene uncertain. This CDR3 has 14 amino acids. Germline CDR1 and CDR2: SGHTA and FQGNSA. V was pared by 0 bases and J by 1 base, with 6 bases between. The chain's CDR3 is CASSLAGRNTEAFF. The CDR3, as DNA: TGTGCCAGCAGCTTAGCCGGTCGGAACACTGAAGCTTTCTTT.

The rearrangement uses TRBV7-9 and TRBJ2-5; D remains unclear. V lost 8 bases, J lost 0 bases, and 10 bases lay in between. Germline CDR1 is SEHNR and CDR2 is FQNEAQ (reference sequence). The CDR3 loop spans 13 amino acids. CDR3: CASLPTDQETQYF. The DNA for the CDR3 is TGTGCCAGCCTCCCCACCGACCAAGAGACCCAGTACTTC. Supplemented by reference TRBV7-9 and TRBJ2-5, the full variable domain reads DTGVSQNPRHKITKRGQNVTFRCDPISEHNRLYWYRQTLGQGPEFLTYFQNEAQLEKSRLLSDRFSAERPKGSFSTLEIQRTEQGDSAMYLCASLPTDQETQYFGPGTRLLVL.

The CDR3 DNA reads TGTGCCAGCAGTCGAACTAGCGGGGGGCTCCAAGAGACCCAGTACTTC. Protein: CASSRTSGGLQETQYF. The rearrangement joins TRBV7-8 to TRBJ2-5; TRBD2 aligns across 12 bases. The V gene end was trimmed by 6 bases and the J gene end by 1 base; junction bases not matched to a gene: 6. The CDR3 contains 16 residues. The germline gives CDR1 SGHVS, CDR2 FQNEAQ.

The gene calls are TRBV11-2 and TRBJ2-1; the match to TRBD1 covers 9 bases. CDR3 length: 13 residues. Per the germline V gene, CDR1 is SGHAT and CDR2 is FQNNGV. The junction had 10 bases not matched to a gene; V was cut back by 5 bases and J by 14 bases. The chain's CDR3 is CASSRYRDRDKFF. CDR3 nucleotides: TGTGCCAGCAGCCGTTACCGGGACAGGGATAAGTTCTTC.

The chain uses TRBV2 and TRBJ2-2; D gene uncertain. Germline CDR1 reads SNHLY; CDR2 reads FYNNEI. The ends were cut back, 5 bases at V and 2 bases at J, with 6 bases in the middle. The CDR3 consists of 13 residues. CDR3 in DNA: TGTGCCAGCAGTAATGAAAACACCGGGGAGCTGTTTTTT. Protein product: CASSNENTGELFF.

Remarks on this clone: The sample holds other DNA sequences that translate to the same CDR3. The CDR3 DNA reads as TGTGCCAGCAGCGTTGGGGGTTACAATCAGCCCCAGCATTTT. Its translation: CASSVGGYNQPQHF. The chain joins TRBV9 to TRBJ1-5; D might be TRBD1 (5 bases). The CDR3 sequence is 14 residues long. Germline V lookup: CDR1 SGDLS, CDR2 YYNGEE. Trimming shortened V by 2 bases and J by 3 bases, and 9 bases separated the two germline ends. Based on the CDR3 plus reference TRBV9 and TRBJ1-5, the full variable domain is DSGVTQTPKHLITATGQRVTLRCSPRSGDLSVYWYQQSLDQGLQFLIQYYNGEERAKGNILERFSAQQFPDLHSELNLSSLELGDSALYFCASSVGGYNQPQHFGDGTRLSIL.

The V call is TRBV20-1, the J call TRBJ2-5; D call uncertain. Trimming left V 5 bases short and J 7 bases short, with 11 bases between. The CDR3 is 11 residues long. CDR1 and CDR2 from the germline V gene are DFQATT and SNEGSKA (reference sequence). The CDR3 here is CSAQHSRTQYF. The CDR3 nucleotides are TGCAGTGCTCAGCACTCCCGGACCCAGTACTTC.

The CDR3 coding sequence is TGTGCCAGCTCACCTGAAAGCCGGGGACCCCAGCATTTT. As protein: CASSPESRGPQHF. The chain joins TRBV18 to TRBJ1-5; D gene ambiguous. CDR1 and CDR2 from the germline V gene are KGHSH and LQKENI. V dropped 3 bases and J dropped 10 bases, with 13 bases sitting between them. The CDR3 is made up of 13 amino acids.

A remark on this clone: A read error may account for a junction end that differs from germline. V is TRBV2 and J is TRBJ2-5, with 9 bases lining up with TRBD1. CDR1 and CDR2 from the germline V gene are SNHLY and FYNNEI. There are 11 residues in the CDR3. As DNA, the CDR3 is TGTGCCAGCAGTGAAACAGGGGGCCTAGACTTC. Its protein product is CASSETGGLDF.

This chain uses TRBV4-2 with TRBJ2-7, with 7 bases lining up with TRBD2. Trimming removed 4 bases from V and 0 bases from J; junction bases left unmatched: 6. The CDR3 has 15 residues. Germline-derived CDR1 and CDR2 are LGHNA and YNFKEQ. The CDR3 DNA reads TGTGCCAGCAGCCCAGTCCGGGACTACTCCTACGAGCAGTACTTC. This sequence encodes CASSPVRDYSYEQYF.

This chain connects TRBV14 to TRBJ2-3; TRBD1 is a possible D gene (6 bases). V was trimmed by 5 bases and J by 0 bases, leaving 15 bases between them. CDR1 SGHDN and CDR2 FVKESK come from the germline V gene. There are 16 residues in the CDR3. The CDR3 sequence: CASSVRQVSSTDTQYF. For the CDR3, the DNA is TGTGCCAGCAGCGTCAGACAGGTTTCTAGCACAGATACGCAGTATTTT. The full variable domain, in which reference TRBV14 and TRBJ2-3 provide the parts outside the CDR3, is EAGVTQFPSHSVIEKGQTVTLRCDPISGHDNLYWYRRVMGKEIKFLLHFVKESKQDESGMPNNRFLAERTGGTYSTLKVQPAELEDSGVYFCASSVRQVSSTDTQYFGPGTRLTVL.

This chain joins TRBV6-5 and TRBJ1-5; D not certain. The V and J ends lost 4 bases and 3 bases respectively, with 13 bases between them. The V gene's germline CDR1 is MNHEY and CDR2 SVGAGI. The CDR3 is made up of 15 amino acids. The CDR3 nucleotides are TGTGCCAGCAGTTGGGTTCCAGGATTCAATCAGCCCCAGCATTTT. Its protein is CASSWVPGFNQPQHF.

This sequence joins TRBV30 and TRBJ1-1; D not certain. CDR1 is GTSNPN and CDR2 is SVGIG in the germline V gene (reference sequence). The CDR3 spans 11 residues. V dropped 0 bases and J dropped 3 bases, with 2 bases sitting between them. The CDR3 sequence is CAWSVHTEAFF. CDR3 nucleotides: TGTGCCTGGAGTGTACACACTGAAGCTTTCTTT.